The next 6 T cell receptor beta chains were all read from a single sample in a study of T cells expressing NK-cell markers. TCRdb re-called the 5' RACE reads; one entry per CDR3 protein, DNA not given. Recorded here are about 460,000 distinct CDR3 sequences; the top ten clones represent more than 1.4%. Sequencing used blood T cells: a sorted CD56 or NKG2C T cell subset, CD4+ or CD8+ T cells, or bulk PBMC T cells (not recorded which). The receptors shown here come from a woman aged 45-65 years in good health.

The chain couples TRBV29-1 to TRBJ1-4. The CDR3 loop spans 15 amino acids. CDR1 SQVTM and CDR2 ANQGSEA come from the germline V gene. The CDR3 sequence is CSAAVGTLRNEKLFF.

The V gene is TRBV28, the J gene TRBJ1-2; TCRdb names TRBD1, which stays unverified in the absence of DNA. CDR1 and CDR2 from the germline V gene are MDHEN and SYDVKM. The CDR3 extends over 14 amino acids. CDR3 residues: CASSPAQANYGYTF.

The chain recombines TRBV12-3 or TRBV12-4 with TRBJ1-2. The CDR3 loop spans 15 amino acids. The CDR3: CASSYGWDSNYGYTF.

This CDR3 reads CAWSVGTLNTGELFF. The rearrangement links TRBV30 to TRBJ2-2; without DNA, the TCRdb call of TRBD1 cannot be checked. This CDR3 has 15 amino acids. CDR1 is GTSNPN and CDR2 is SVGIG in the germline V gene (reference sequence).

The chain couples TRBV6-5 to TRBJ2-6; TCRdb lists TRBD2, though no DNA is available to test this call. Per germline, CDR1 MNHEY and CDR2 SVGAGI. This CDR3 spans 16 amino acids. The chain's CDR3 is CASSYPAGPGANVLTF.

This sequence joins TRBV5-1 and TRBJ1-1. The CDR3 loop spans 11 amino acids. Germline V gene lookup returns CDR1 SGHRS and CDR2 YFSETQ. CDR3 sequence: CASSLEEKAFF.